The rows below give T cell receptor beta chains drawn from one sample of a study of OX40 agonist ivuxolimab in advanced cancers. Measured with immunoSEQ multiplex PCR; TCRdb has only the in-frame clones, and not every one. The table records over 50,000 clones, 70% to 90% of them present only once. The specimen comprised CD4+ or CD8+ T cells sorted from blood, sampled in a trial of the OX40 agonist ivuxolimab. The receptor set was obtained from an adult with an advanced solid tumor such as melanoma, head and neck, liver or kidney cancer. Each CDR3 is given with its conserved first and last residue. D genes are given only for firm matches. The listing skips clone size in some rows; elsewhere it reads once, few, many or a size class.

TRBJ2-2 NA NA TRBV9 CASSVDGGRGELFF TGTGCCAGCAGCGTAGATGGGGGCAGGGGGGAGCTGTTTTTT
TRBJ1-5 TRBD1 NA TRBV25-1 CASSKSGGASNQPQHF TGTGCCAGCAGTAAATCAGGGGGGGCAAGCAATCAGCCCCAGCATTTT
TRBJ1-5 TRBD1 few TRBV19 CASSPGQGYQPQHF TGTGCCAGTAGTCCCGGACAGGGATATCAGCCCCAGCATTTT
TRBJ2-2 NA NA TRBV11-3 CASSSLSGELFF TGTGCCAGCAGCTCCCTCAGTGGGGAGCTGTTTTTT
TRBJ2-1 TRBD2 NA TRBV7-3 CASSVLAGGYNEQFF TGTGCCAGCAGCGTACTAGCGGGAGGGTACAATGAGCAGTTCTTC
TRBJ1-1 TRBD1 NA TRBV29-1 CSVRTGGRNTEAFF TGCAGCGTTCGGACAGGGGGCCGGAACACTGAAGCTTTCTTT
TRBJ2-7 TRBD1 once TRBV29-1 CSVDTGTALEQYF TGCAGCGTTGACACCGGGACAGCCTTAGAGCAGTACTTC
TRBJ1-4 NA NA TRBV2 CASRRTDINEKLFF TGTGCCAGCAGGAGGACAGATATTAATGAAAAACTGTTTTTT
TRBJ1-2 TRBD1 NA TRBV5-1 CASSSGQGLRSYTF TGCGCCAGCAGCTCTGGACAGGGGCTGAGAAGCTACACCTTC
TRBJ2-1 TRBD2 NA TRBV27 CASSQAGSTYNEQFF TGTGCCAGCAGCCAAGCGGGAAGTACCTACAATGAGCAGTTCTTC
TRBJ2-5 NA NA TRBV7-2 CASSLDGRWGETQYF TGTGCCAGCAGCTTAGATGGCAGGTGGGGAGAGACCCAGTACTTC
TRBJ2-2 TRBD1 NA TRBV9 CASSVGQGGTGELFF TGTGCCAGCAGCGTGGGACAGGGAGGGACCGGGGAGCTGTTTTTT
TRBJ1-2 NA NA TRBV11-3 CASSPARYYYGYTF TGTGCCAGCAGCCCGGCCCGATACTATTACGGCTACACCTTC
TRBJ1-4 NA NA TRBV7-2 CASSLAGNNEKLFF TGTGCCAGCAGCTTAGCAGGGAACAATGAAAAACTGTTTTTT
TRBJ2-2 NA NA TRBV29-1 CSVAELGKTGELFF TGCAGCGTTGCGGAATTAGGGAAGACCGGGGAGCTGTTTTTT
TRBJ1-1 NA NA TRBV7-9 CASSFDRIGAEAFF TGTGCCAGCAGCTTCGACAGGATCGGGGCTGAAGCTTTCTTT
TRBJ1-2 TRBD1 NA TRBV28 CASKQQGQGVGYTF TGTGCCAGCAAACAGCAGGGACAGGGGGTTGGCTACACCTTC
TRBJ1-2 TRBD1 NA TRBV7-9 CASSWTGDGTNYGYTF TGTGCCAGCAGCTGGACAGGGGACGGGACTAACTATGGCTACACCTTC
TRBJ1-2 TRBD1 NA TRBV6-5 CATRQGHGYTF TGTGCCACGAGACAGGGCCATGGCTACACCTTC
TRBJ2-5 TRBD2 once TRBV19 CASSPGLAGETQYF TGTGCCAGTAGTCCAGGACTAGCGGGAGAGACCCAGTACTTC
TRBJ1-2 NA NA TRBV5-5 CASSLDVAGHYGYTF TGTGCCAGCAGCTTGGATGTTGCAGGGCACTATGGCTACACCTTC
TRBJ2-1 TRBD2 NA TRBV29-1 CSVRERGGSYNEQFF TGCAGCGTTCGGGAGCGGGGGGGCTCCTACAATGAGCAGTTCTTC
TRBJ2-1 TRBD2 NA TRBV18 CASSRPGLAYNEQFF TGTGCCAGCTCACGCCCGGGACTAGCGTACAATGAGCAGTTCTTC
TRBJ2-1 TRBD2 NA TRBV4-1 CASSQGSGGPYNEQFF TGCGCCAGCAGCCAAGGTAGCGGGGGCCCCTACAATGAGCAGTTCTTC
TRBJ1-1 NA once TRBV19 CASFRFEAFF TGTGCCAGTTTCAGGTTTGAAGCTTTCTTT
TRBJ2-5 NA NA TRBV10-3 CAISPTGSGQETQYF TGTGCCATCAGCCCAACAGGGTCCGGCCAAGAGACCCAGTACTTC
TRBJ2-1 TRBD2 NA TRBV4-1 CASSQGTGGASNEQFF TGCGCCAGCAGCCAAGGGACCGGGGGGGCCTCAAATGAGCAGTTCTTC
TRBJ2-3 NA NA TRBV30 CAWSVRSLHTQYF TGTGCCTGGAGTGTCAGGTCCCTCCATACGCAGTATTTT
TRBJ1-3 NA NA TRBV14 CASSHLGAENTIYF TGTGCCAGCAGCCATCTTGGGGCGGAAAACACCATATATTTT
TRBJ1-1 TRBD1 NA TRBV7-2 CASSVRDRMNTEAFF TGTGCCAGCAGCGTCCGGGACAGGATGAACACTGAAGCTTTCTTT
TRBJ2-1 TRBD2 NA TRBV19 CASSIKAGGSYNEQFF TGTGCCAGTAGTATAAAAGCGGGGGGTTCCTACAATGAGCAGTTCTTC
TRBJ2-2 NA NA TRBV2 CASSEGLPNTGELFF TGTGCCAGCAGTGAAGGATTACCGAACACCGGGGAGCTGTTTTTT
TRBJ1-2 NA once TRBV6-1 CASSEAGYGYTF TGTGCCAGCAGTGAAGCAGGTTATGGCTACACCTTC
TRBJ2-2 NA NA TRBV12-5 CASGAGTANTGELFF TGTGCTAGTGGGGCCGGGACGGCGAACACCGGGGAGCTGTTTTTT
TRBJ2-7 NA once TRBV10-3 CAIKGGAGTSSYEQYF TGTGCCATCAAGGGGGGGGCAGGAACAAGCTCCTACGAGCAGTACTTC
TRBJ2-7 NA NA TRBV7-8 CASSFEDAGLEQYF TGTGCCAGCAGCTTCGAAGACGCAGGTCTCGAGCAGTACTTC
TRBJ1-5 NA NA TRBV7-9 CASSLALGGIHNQPQHF TGTGCCAGCAGCTTAGCGCTAGGGGGGATACACAATCAGCCCCAGCATTTT
TRBJ2-7 NA NA TRBV2 CASSEALTEQYF TGTGCCAGCAGTGAAGCGCTGACCGAGCAGTACTTC
TRBJ2-5 NA NA TRBV28 CASSYTVGVGTQYF TGTGCCAGCAGCTACACTGTCGGGGTTGGGACCCAGTACTTC
TRBJ2-1 TRBD1 NA TRBV10-2 CASTSGQGENEQFF TGCGCCAGCACTTCGGGACAGGGAGAAAATGAGCAGTTCTTC
TRBJ2-1 NA NA TRBV10-3 CAIRPNSPYNEQFF TGTGCCATCAGACCTAATTCTCCCTACAATGAGCAGTTCTTC
TRBJ2-3 TRBD1 NA TRBV19 CASSIDYRVYRDRSTDTQYF TGTGCCAGTAGTATAGACTATAGGGTGTACCGGGACAGGAGCACAGATACGCAGTATTTT
TRBJ2-7 TRBD2 once TRBV15 CATSRETSGELYEQYF TGTGCCACCAGCAGAGAAACTAGCGGGGAGCTCTACGAGCAGTACTTC
TRBJ2-2 TRBD1 NA TRBV19 CASSRASGQAGTGELFF TGTGCCAGTAGCCGCGCTTCGGGACAGGCGGGCACCGGGGAGCTGTTTTTT
TRBJ2-5 NA NA TRBV11-2 CASSLGVAAQETQYF TGTGCCAGCAGCTTAGGAGTGGCGGCACAAGAGACCCAGTACTTC
TRBJ2-7 TRBD1 NA TRBV6-5 CATQQTRTGGYEQYF TGTGCCACTCAGCAAACGAGGACAGGGGGTTACGAGCAGTACTTC
TRBJ2-5 TRBD1 NA TRBV28 CASRPVGRGFLETQYF TGTGCCAGCAGGCCCGTGGGCAGGGGGTTTTTAGAGACCCAGTACTTC
TRBJ1-5 TRBD1 few TRBV2 CASSPRQGNQPQHF TGTGCCAGCAGTCCCAGACAGGGGAATCAGCCCCAGCATTTT
TRBJ1-1 TRBD1 NA TRBV7-3 CASSATGAGTEAFF TGTGCCAGCAGCGCGACAGGGGCGGGAACTGAAGCTTTCTTT
TRBJ1-5 NA NA TRBV30 CAWSEGGNQPQHF TGTGCCTGGAGTGAGGGCGGAAATCAGCCCCAGCATTTT
TRBJ2-7 NA NA TRBV4-1 CASSQAPGLSYEQYF TGCGCCAGCAGCCAAGCCCCCGGCCTTTCTTACGAGCAGTACTTC
TRBJ1-1 NA NA TRBV7-6 CASSPDGNREAFF TGTGCCAGCAGCCCGGACGGGAACAGGGAAGCTTTCTTT
TRBJ2-3 NA NA TRBV7-6 CASSPLNTADTQYF TGTGCCAGCAGCCCACTTAATACAGCAGATACGCAGTATTTT
TRBJ1-1 TRBD1 once TRBV25-1 CASRKSDRGEAFF TGTGCCAGCAGAAAGTCGGACAGGGGGGAAGCTTTCTTT
TRBJ2-4 NA NA TRBV30 CAWSNRGIAKNIQYF TGTGCCTGGAGTAACCGGGGCATAGCCAAAAACATTCAGTACTTC
TRBJ1-5 NA NA TRBV12-5 CASGVSLDRDNQPQHF TGTGCTAGTGGTGTAAGCCTGGACCGCGACAATCAGCCCCAGCATTTT
TRBJ2-6 NA NA TRBV5-5 CASSFAQPNSGANVLTF TGTGCCAGCAGCTTTGCACAACCCAACTCTGGGGCCAACGTCCTGACTTTC
TRBJ2-1 TRBD2 NA TRBV10-1 CASSSGLAGVRFGEQFF TGCGCCAGCAGTTCAGGACTAGCGGGAGTGAGGTTCGGTGAGCAGTTCTTC
TRBJ1-1 TRBD1 NA TRBV5-6 CASRTTGGTAFF TGTGCCAGCAGAACTACAGGGGGCACAGCTTTCTTT
TRBJ1-4 TRBD1 NA TRBV2 CASRLGTGANEKLFF TGTGCCAGCAGGCTTGGGACAGGGGCTAATGAAAAACTGTTTTTT